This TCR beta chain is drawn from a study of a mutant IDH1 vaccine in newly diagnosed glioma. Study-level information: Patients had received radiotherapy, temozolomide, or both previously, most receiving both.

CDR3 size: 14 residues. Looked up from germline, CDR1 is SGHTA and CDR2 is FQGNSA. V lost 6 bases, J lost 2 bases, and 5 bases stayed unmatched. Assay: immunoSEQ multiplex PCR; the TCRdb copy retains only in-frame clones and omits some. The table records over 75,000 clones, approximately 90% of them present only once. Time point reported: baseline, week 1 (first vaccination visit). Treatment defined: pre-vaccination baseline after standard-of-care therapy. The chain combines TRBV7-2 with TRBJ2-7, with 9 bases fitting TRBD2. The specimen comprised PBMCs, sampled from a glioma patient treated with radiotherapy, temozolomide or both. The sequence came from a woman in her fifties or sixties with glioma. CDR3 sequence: CASSSSGAAYEQYF. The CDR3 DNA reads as TGTGCCAGCAGTTCTAGCGGGGCAGCCTACGAGCAGTACTTC.